This T cell receptor beta chain stems from a study of blood T cell repertoires in COVID-19. The overall study: Italy, Spain and the United States were the sources of the convalescent and acute COVID-19 samples. The analysed material was cDNA or gDNA that came from T cells, B-cell-depleted T cells, or PBMCs.

In its sample, this clone was seen once. The cohort comprised adults aged 18 to 89 years residing in approximately 25 US areas. Libraries were prepared by immunoSEQ multiplex PCR; TCRdb keeps only in-frame clonotypes and omits some of them. The sample records 150,000 to 250,000 clones, roughly 90% being singletons. Material: PBMCs or T cells enriched from blood (not recorded which). This sequence was found in a woman in her thirties who had recovered from COVID-19.

CDR3 sequence: CASSLGLNQPQHF. CDR3 coding DNA: TGCGCCAGCAGCTTGGGACTAAATCAGCCCCAGCATTTT. J is TRBJ1-5 and V is TRBV5-1; D is uncertain. Germline V gene lookup returns CDR1 SGHRS and CDR2 YFSETQ. The CDR3 length is 13 residues. V was cut by 0 bases and J by 4 bases, with 5 bases left in between.